The 5 T cell receptor beta chains listed next were all sequenced from one sample in a study of Graves' ophthalmopathy and Graves' hyperthyroidism. CDR3 regions of TCR beta were amplified from RNA transcripts. A first-round RT-PCR used HTBI primers, followed by a second-round multiplex PCR. TCRdb re-called the multiplex PCR reads through MiXCR, storing one row per CDR3 protein. The sample has 210,000 or so distinct CDR3 sequences; 25% to 35% are singletons. Sequencing used peripheral blood. The receptors derive from a man between 45 and 60 years old with Graves' ophthalmopathy.

The chain has TRBV28 and TRBJ2-5, with D possibly called TRBD1 or TRBD2 (5 bases each). Germline CDR1 reads MDHEN; CDR2 reads SYDVKM. V lost 1 base and J 1 base, leaving 7 bases between the germline ends. This CDR3 region has 14 residues. In DNA form, the CDR3 reads TGTGCCAGCAGTTTATCCGGGACCCAAGAGACCCAGTACTTC. Amino acid sequence: CASSLSGTQETQYF.

This clonotype was detected many times. The rearrangement joins TRBV7-2 to TRBJ1-1; no definite D call. The V end was cut by 3 bases, the J end by 0 bases, with 11 bases between. The germline CDR1 and CDR2 sequences are SGHTA and FQGNSA. CDR3 length equals 15 residues. The DNA for the CDR3 is TGTGCCAGCAGCTTGGATGCCTCGATGAACACTGAAGCTTTCTTT. Translation gives CASSLDASMNTEAFF.

The chain links TRBV12-3 or TRBV12-4 to TRBJ1-6; D is unclear. Deletions cut 2 bases from V and 10 bases from J, with 15 bases between. The CDR3 sequence is 15 residues long. The CDR3, as DNA: TGTGCCAGCAGTTTATCGGGAGGAGCTAGCTCACCCCTCCACTTT. Amino acid sequence: CASSLSGGASSPLHF.

This clonotype showed up many times. The CDR3 spells CASSYRQGETQYF. The CDR3 bases are TGTGCCAGCAGTTACAGGCAGGGAGAGACCCAGTACTTC. V and J are TRBV6-2 or TRBV6-3 and TRBJ2-5; D possibly corresponds to TRBD1 (5 bases). The V gene's germline CDR1 is MNHEY and CDR2 SVGEGT. V dropped 2 bases and J dropped 4 bases, with 8 bases sitting between them. The CDR3 runs 13 residues.

The V and J genes are TRBV20-1 and TRBJ2-5; D might be TRBD2 (5 bases). This CDR3 contains 14 residues. CDR1 and CDR2 (germline): DFQATT, SNEGSKA (reference sequence). Between the trimmed V and J ends, which lost 3 bases and 2 bases, there was a span of 13 bases. CDR3 in DNA: TGCAGTGCTAGCCCCATAGGCGGGCAAGAGACCCAGTACTTC. Protein sequence: CSASPIGGQETQYF.